Presented here are 3 T cell receptor beta chains from one specimen sequenced in a study of shared clonotypes between healthy human individuals. Profiling relied on immunoSEQ multiplex PCR, and the TCRdb table lists in-frame clones only, not all of them. The sample records roughly 330,000 clones, over 65% being singletons. What was sequenced was memory CD4+ T cells sorted from blood. This sample's subset: CD45RA-negative fraction. Source of these receptors: a man aged 25-45 years in good health.

A remark on this clone: This CDR3 is also generated by other DNA sequences in the sample. The genes are TRBV5-4 and TRBJ2-1; a possible D gene is TRBD2 (5 bases). The V end lost 0 bases, the J end lost 0 bases, and 7 bases lay between the germline ends. From germline, CDR1 is SGHNT and CDR2 YYREEE (reference sequence). The CDR3 covers 15 residues. The CDR3 protein is CASSLARGSYNEQFF. In DNA form, the CDR3 reads TGTGCCAGCAGCTTGGCACGGGGCTCCTACAATGAGCAGTTCTTC. The full variable domain, its missing parts supplied by reference TRBV5-4 and TRBJ2-1, is ETGVTQSPTHLIKTRGQQVTLRCSSQSGHNTVSWYQQALGQGPQFIFQYYREEENGRGNFPPRFSGLQFPNYSSELNVNALELDDSALYLCASSLARGSYNEQFFGPGTRLTVL.

The rearrangement joins TRBV5-1 to TRBJ2-7; 12 bases are shared with TRBD2. After removal of 0 bases from V and 0 bases from J, the junction contained 7 bases not matched to a gene. This CDR3 has 18 residues. Germline values: CDR1 SGHRS, CDR2 YFSETQ. This CDR3 is CASSLGASGRGLSYEQYF. Here the CDR3 DNA reads TGCGCCAGCAGCTTGGGTGCTAGCGGGAGGGGGCTCTCCTACGAGCAGTACTTC.

This clone was counted between two and nine times. J is TRBJ2-2 and V is TRBV29-1; possibly TRBD2 for D (5 bases). V dropped 5 bases and J dropped 6 bases, with 16 bases sitting between them. Germline V gene lookup returns CDR1 SQVTM and CDR2 ANQGSEA. There are 14 residues in the CDR3. Written as DNA, the CDR3 is TGCAGCGTTCGCCCAGGTGGAGGATCCGGGGAGCTGTTTTTT. This translates into CSVRPGGGSGELFF.